This T cell receptor beta chain was profiled in a study of CD8 T cells in ankylosing spondylitis. Study-wide results and limits: Certain motif variants had earlier been reported in reactive arthritis synovial fluid and blood.

Researchers built TCR beta libraries using quantitative 5'-RACE with molecular barcodes. TCRdb reprocessed the 5' RACE reads via MiXCR and lists one record per CDR3 protein. Of fewer than 50,000 distinct CDR3 sequences listed, roughly 9.6% are singletons. This clonotype was seen many times. Its antigen remains unidentified. CDR3 length equals 13 residues. The germline CDR1 and CDR2 sequences are SGHRS and YFSETQ. Trimming shortened V by 1 base and J by 3 bases, and 7 bases separated the two germline ends. Sequences were obtained from blood, either unsorted or a sorted T cell fraction (not recorded which). The chain uses TRBV5-1 and TRBJ1-1; D is undetermined. The receptor was derived from a male donor with ankylosing spondylitis or in good health (not recorded which). Here the CDR3 DNA reads TGCGCCAGCAGCTTGACCCAGGACACTGAAGCTTTCTTT. Protein: CASSLTQDTEAFF.